One sample yielded the 10 T cell receptor beta chains listed below, sequenced in a study of graft-versus-host responses after intestinal transplantation. For these receptors, no antigen is known. Assay used: immunoSEQ multiplex PCR; TCRdb lists only in-frame clones, some missing. The data show roughly 93,000 clones, with 85% to 95% seen just once and roughly 0.49% held by the top ten. The input for sequencing was unstimulated CD8+ T cells sorted from spleen or lymph node cells, taken before intestinal transplant. These receptors all stem from a human donor who received an intestinal transplant.

V is TRBV28 and J is TRBJ2-7; the D gene is possibly TRBD2 (7 bases). The germline V gene encodes CDR1 MDHEN and CDR2 SYDVKM. V was shortened by 5 bases and J by 2 bases, with 13 bases between the two germline ends. CDR3 length equals 14 residues. CDR3 residues: CASSLLGGAYEQYF. Written as DNA, the CDR3 is TGTGCCAGCAGTCTGTTAGGGGGGGCCTACGAGCAGTACTTC.

The chain employs TRBV4-2 and TRBJ2-5; 10 bases are shared with TRBD2. V shed 0 bases and J 2 bases; nucleotides not matched to a gene: 9. This CDR3 contains 18 residues. Germline-derived CDR1 and CDR2 are LGHNA and YNFKEQ. This chain's CDR3 is CASSQDFRTSGPQETQYF. CDR3 DNA: TGTGCCAGCAGCCAAGATTTTAGGACTAGCGGACCACAAGAGACCCAGTACTTC.

This chain links TRBV27 with TRBJ2-7; 8 bases match TRBD2. Germline V gene data show CDR1 as MNHEY and CDR2 as SMNVEV (reference sequence). The trim removed 0 bases at V and 4 bases at J, leaving 5 bases unmatched. This CDR3 comprises 15 residues. The CDR3 nucleotides read TGTGCCAGCAGTTTATCTTCGGGAGGGGGATACGAGCAGTACTTC. Protein sequence: CASSLSSGGGYEQYF.

The rearrangement joins TRBV6-5 to TRBJ2-2; D unresolved. CDR1 and CDR2 from the germline V gene are MNHEY and SVGAGI. Trimming stripped 4 bases from V and 2 bases from J, with 8 bases between. This CDR3 has 14 residues. This CDR3 reads CASSSVLNTGELFF. The CDR3, as DNA: TGTGCCAGCAGTTCTGTCCTTAACACCGGGGAGCTGTTTTTT.

The chain employs TRBV7-9 and TRBJ2-7; D is perhaps TRBD2 (5 bases). The CDR3 runs 13 residues. Trimming took off 4 bases at V and 1 base at J, with 8 bases between the two ends. Germline CDR1 SEHNR, CDR2 FQNEAQ (reference sequence). Here the CDR3 reads CASSYGESYEQYF. The CDR3 nucleotides are TGTGCCAGCAGCTACGGGGAATCCTACGAGCAGTACTTC.

This chain joins TRBV28 and TRBJ1-1; D call uncertain. Per the germline V gene, CDR1 is MDHEN and CDR2 is SYDVKM. V was shortened by 4 bases and J by 5 bases, with 11 bases between the two germline ends. CDR3 size: 13 residues. The CDR3: CASSSVEETEAFF. CDR3 DNA sequence: TGTGCCAGCAGTTCGGTCGAGGAGACTGAAGCTTTCTTT.

The chain uses TRBV9 and TRBJ2-1; 9 bases line up with TRBD2. After removal of 3 bases from V and 7 bases from J, the junction contained 14 bases not matched to a gene. Germline V gene lookup returns CDR1 SGDLS and CDR2 YYNGEE. This CDR3 contains 17 residues. Here the CDR3 reads CASSASAFGGGANEQFF. The CDR3 nucleotides are TGTGCCAGCAGCGCCTCAGCCTTCGGCGGGGGGGCAAATGAGCAGTTCTTC. The whole variable domain, remainder taken from reference TRBV9 and TRBJ2-1, is DSGVTQTPKHLITATGQRVTLRCSPRSGDLSVYWYQQSLDQGLQFLIQYYNGEERAKGNILERFSAQQFPDLHSELNLSSLELGDSALYFCASSASAFGGGANEQFFGPGTRLTVL.

This chain joins TRBV7-9 and TRBJ2-5; TRBD1 is a possible D gene (5 bases). This CDR3 region has 15 residues. The germline V and J ends were trimmed by 2 bases and 2 bases, with 12 bases remaining between them. In germline, CDR1 is SEHNR, CDR2 FQNEAQ (reference sequence). The DNA of the CDR3 is TGTGCCAGCAGCTTAATCCTGGGGCAACAAGAGACCCAGTACTTC. It is translated as CASSLILGQQETQYF.

The chain employs TRBV19 and TRBJ1-1; possible D gene TRBD1, 5 bases. V lost 4 bases to trimming and J lost 1 base, with 16 bases between them. The V gene's germline CDR1 is LNHDA and CDR2 SQIVND (reference sequence). This CDR3 comprises 16 residues. In nucleotides, the CDR3 is TGTGCCAGTAGTAACACCGGGACTTACAGGAACACTGAAGCTTTCTTT. Translation gives CASSNTGTYRNTEAFF.

The chain couples TRBV21-1 to TRBJ1-6; the tabulated D call, TRBD1, remains unverified against the DNA. TRBV21-1 is a listed pseudogene. This CDR3 is 16 amino acids long. The CDR3 coding sequence is TGTGCCAGCAGCAAAAGAGCCAGAGACACACGCCGCCCCCTCCACTTT. Translation: CASSKRARDTRRPLHF.